The rows below give T cell receptor beta chains drawn from one sample of a study of Ad26.COV2.S vaccination and SARS-CoV-2 variants. This table comes from immunoSEQ multiplex PCR, and its TCRdb copy is limited to in-frame clones, with some not included. The profile shows some 480,000 clones, approximately 90% of them singletons. Sequenced here: peripheral blood, sampled in a trial of Ad26.COV2.S vaccine versus placebo. The source of these receptors is a person aged 18-65 years who received the Ad26.COV2.S COVID-19 vaccine or a placebo. The CDR3 runs from the conserved cysteine through the conserved F or W. Each record gives: clone size, D gene, J gene, V gene, CDR3 protein, CDR3 DNA. The D gene is left open where the match is weak. Clone size appears in some rows only: once, few, many, or a class for an expanded clone.

. . TRBJ2-7 TRBV28 CASSLSTGYLYEQYF TGTGCCAGCAGTTTATCGACGGGATACCTCTACGAGCAGTACTTC
many . TRBJ1-6 TRBV6-5 CASRDGRDNSPLHF TGTGCCAGCCGGGACGGACGAGATAATTCACCCCTCCACTTT
. TRBD2 TRBJ2-7 TRBV15 CATSRGGSGSYEQYF TGTGCCACCAGCAGAGGGGGAAGCGGGAGCTACGAGCAGTACTTC
. . TRBJ1-2 TRBV6-6 CASSYPRGAGDYGYTF TGTGCCAGCAGTTACCCCCGGGGGGCGGGTGACTATGGCTACACCTTC
. TRBD2 TRBJ2-4 TRBV5-1 CASSLAVGRGLAKNIQYF TGCGCCAGCAGCTTGGCCGTAGGGCGGGGGTTAGCCAAAAACATTCAGTACTTC
few . TRBJ2-2 TRBV9 CASSPRRGPSTGELFF TGTGCCAGCAGCCCCCGGAGAGGGCCCAGCACCGGGGAGCTGTTTTTT
once . TRBJ1-3 TRBV7-7 CASSLGPEGSGNTIYF TGTGCTAGCAGCTTAGGCCCTGAGGGGAGTGGAAACACCATATATTTT
. . TRBJ1-1 TRBV29-1 CSVVGLRVGARAFF TGCAGCGTTGTTGGATTGCGGGTCGGCGCGCGAGCTTTCTTT
. TRBD2 TRBJ2-1 TRBV7-3 CASSFSGRAGEQFF TGTGCCAGCAGCTTTAGCGGGAGGGCCGGTGAGCAGTTCTTC
. . TRBJ1-2 TRBV30 CAWSVGSRGYTF TGTGCCTGGAGTGTGGGCTCTAGGGGCTACACCTTC
. . TRBJ1-1 TRBV19 CASSNRVVGAFF TGTGCCAGTAGTAACAGGGTAGTCGGAGCTTTCTTT
. TRBD1 TRBJ1-4 TRBV30 CAWTRQGINEKLFF TGTGCCTGGACCCGACAGGGAATAAATGAAAAACTGTTTTTT
. TRBD2 TRBJ2-1 TRBV30 CAWSPGGSGSLF TGTGCCTGGAGCCCCGGGGGTAGCGGGAGCCTCTTC
once . TRBJ2-1 TRBV28 CASSFRVIGANEQFF TGTGCCAGCAGTTTTAGGGTGATTGGAGCCAATGAGCAGTTCTTC
. TRBD2 TRBJ2-1 TRBV11-1 CASSRTSGSSYNEQFF TGTGCCAGCAGCCGGACTAGCGGGAGCTCCTACAATGAGCAGTTCTTC
. . TRBJ2-4 TRBV19 CASSIDATAGNIQYF TGTGCCAGTAGTATAGATGCCACTGCCGGAAACATTCAGTACTTC
. TRBD1 TRBJ1-3 TRBV7-2 CASSQRQGAGNTIYF TGTGCCAGCAGCCAGAGACAGGGAGCTGGAAACACCATATATTTT
. TRBD1 TRBJ1-6 TRBV9 CASSTRPGGTGSPLHF TGTGCCAGCAGCACCCGGCCCGGCGGGACAGGTTCACCCCTCCACTTT
. . TRBJ2-2 TRBV7-9 CASSPATGELFF TGTGCCAGCAGCCCCGCCACCGGGGAGCTGTTTTTT
. . TRBJ1-5 TRBV28 CASTSGVDQPQHF TGTGCCAGCACATCAGGGGTGGATCAGCCCCAGCATTTT
. TRBD1 TRBJ1-6 TRBV2 CASSEGQRNSPLHF TGTGCCAGCAGTGAGGGACAGAGAAATTCACCCCTCCACTTT
. . TRBJ2-7 TRBV7-9 CASSFVGRAYEQYF TGTGCCAGCAGCTTTGTAGGCAGGGCCTACGAGCAGTACTTC
few . TRBJ2-7 TRBV5-1 CASSLGVSYEQYF TGCGCCAGCAGCTTGGGTGTGTCCTACGAGCAGTACTTC
. TRBD1 TRBJ2-2 TRBV9 CASSQGANTGELFF TGTGCCAGCAGCCAGGGGGCGAACACCGGGGAGCTGTTTTTT
. TRBD2 TRBJ2-2 TRBV28 CASSFRLAGAGELFF TGTGCCAGCAGTTTCCGACTAGCGGGGGCCGGGGAGCTGTTTTTT
. TRBD2 TRBJ2-7 TRBV6-5 CASSSRLAGGSYEQYF TGTGCCAGCAGTTCCCGGCTAGCGGGAGGATCCTACGAGCAGTACTTC
. TRBD1 TRBJ2-7 TRBV7-2 CASSLGDRGPAYEQYF TGTGCCAGCAGCTTAGGGGACAGGGGGCCCGCCTACGAGCAGTACTTC
. TRBD2 TRBJ2-7 TRBV19 CASSIEGLAGHEQYF TGTGCCAGTAGTATTGAGGGACTAGCGGGACACGAGCAGTACTTC
. TRBD1 TRBJ2-4 TRBV7-9 CASSLVRQGNIQYF TGTGCCAGCAGCTTAGTGAGACAGGGGAACATTCAGTACTTC
. . TRBJ1-5 TRBV28 CASSSSLQPQHF TGTGCCAGCAGTTCTTCCCTTCAGCCCCAGCATTTT
. . TRBJ1-6 TRBV4-1 CASSHTLAFNRSPLHF TGCGCCAGCAGCCATACACTGGCCTTTAACAGATCACCCCTCCACTTT
. . TRBJ1-2 TRBV6-2/TRBV6-3 CASSYVWGHGYTF TGTGCCAGCAGTTACGTATGGGGGCATGGCTACACCTTC
. TRBD2 TRBJ2-3 TRBV23-1 CASSQSNGRLSSDTQYF TGCGCCAGCAGTCAATCGAACGGGAGGTTGTCCTCAGATACGCAGTATTTT
. . TRBJ2-5 TRBV7-2 CASSGTGGPQYF TGTGCCAGCAGCGGAACAGGAGGTCCCCAGTACTTC
. . TRBJ1-1 TRBV7-2 CASSSTVRLVTEAFF TGTGCCAGCAGTTCGACAGTGAGATTAGTAACTGAAGCTTTCTTT
once . TRBJ2-5 TRBV7-9 CASSPRGLHTETQYF TGTGCCAGCAGCCCACGCGGACTGCATACGGAGACCCAGTACTTC
. TRBD1 TRBJ2-7 TRBV18 CASSPSLDRGGEQYF TGTGCCAGCTCACCATCGCTCGACAGGGGGGGCGAGCAGTACTTC
. . TRBJ1-4 TRBV7-2 CASSLGYNNEKLFF TGTGCCAGCAGCTTGGGGTACAATAATGAAAAACTGTTTTTT
. . TRBJ2-7 TRBV5-6 CASGLGAGAAYEQYF TGTGCCAGCGGGTTGGGGGCAGGGGCTGCCTACGAGCAGTACTTC
. . TRBJ2-3 TRBV28 CASSLPGPSTDTQYF TGTGCCAGCAGTTTACCGGGCCCTAGCACAGATACGCAGTATTTT
many . TRBJ2-2 TRBV6-4 CASSGTGVGELFF TGTGCCAGCAGTGGTACAGGAGTCGGGGAGCTGTTTTTT
. . TRBJ2-7 TRBV5-1 CASSLGGEQYF TGCGCCAGCAGCTTGGGGGGTGAGCAGTACTTC
. . TRBJ2-3 TRBV28 CASSFNGVDTQYF TGTGCCAGCAGTTTCAATGGGGTAGATACGCAGTATTTT
. . TRBJ2-1 TRBV29-1 CSVYRDYVHNEQFF TGCAGCGTCTACAGGGACTATGTTCACAATGAGCAGTTCTTC
once . TRBJ1-3 TRBV7-2 CASSLSGPLSGNTIYF TGTGCCAGCAGCTTATCCGGCCCGCTCTCTGGAAACACCATATATTTT
few . TRBJ1-3 TRBV1 CTSSQDRCSGNTIYF TGCACCAGCAGCCAAGATCGGTGCTCTGGAAACACCATATATTTT
. . TRBJ1-2 TRBV7-2 CASSQGMNRETHGYTF TGTGCCAGCAGCCAAGGAATGAACAGGGAGACCCATGGCTACACCTTC
once . TRBJ2-4 TRBV2 CASSEAQLAKNIQYF TGTGCCAGCAGTGAAGCCCAGTTAGCCAAAAACATTCAGTACTTC
. . TRBJ1-2 TRBV3-1/TRBV3-2 CASSQARGRYTF TGTGCCAGCAGCCAAGCCCGAGGGCGCTACACCTTC
. TRBD1 TRBJ2-7 TRBV28 CASSAGTGPYEQYF TGTGCCAGCAGTGCGGGGACAGGCCCCTACGAGCAGTACTTC
once TRBD1 TRBJ1-1 TRBV5-5 CASSGPGQGRRAFF TGTGCCAGCAGCGGACCGGGACAGGGACGGAGGGCTTTCTTT
. TRBD1 TRBJ1-5 TRBV6-5 CASNEGQYQPQHF TGTGCCAGCAACGAGGGACAGTATCAGCCCCAGCATTTT
. TRBD1 TRBJ1-4 TRBV7-2 CASSRGQGGKLFF TGTGCCAGCAGCCGTGGACAGGGAGGGAAACTGTTTTTT
. . TRBJ2-2 TRBV9 CASSVALRGLRAGELFF .
. . TRBJ1-4 TRBV28 CASSLGRELFF TGTGCCAGCAGTTTAGGGCGAGAACTGTTTTTT
. . TRBJ2-7 TRBV6-2/TRBV6-3 CASSLGRTYEQYF TGTGCCAGCAGTTTGGGCAGGACCTACGAGCAGTACTTC
. . TRBJ1-4 TRBV7-2 CASSLGGLEEKLFF TGTGCCAGCAGCTTAGGGGGGTTGGAGGAAAAACTGTTTTTT
few . TRBJ2-7 TRBV7-9 CASSTGAVFYEQYF TGTGCCAGCAGCACTGGGGCAGTTTTCTACGAGCAGTACTTC
. . TRBJ2-2 TRBV11-2 CASSPLRGTGELFF TGTGCCAGCAGCCCCCTTCGGGGGACCGGGGAGCTGTTTTTT